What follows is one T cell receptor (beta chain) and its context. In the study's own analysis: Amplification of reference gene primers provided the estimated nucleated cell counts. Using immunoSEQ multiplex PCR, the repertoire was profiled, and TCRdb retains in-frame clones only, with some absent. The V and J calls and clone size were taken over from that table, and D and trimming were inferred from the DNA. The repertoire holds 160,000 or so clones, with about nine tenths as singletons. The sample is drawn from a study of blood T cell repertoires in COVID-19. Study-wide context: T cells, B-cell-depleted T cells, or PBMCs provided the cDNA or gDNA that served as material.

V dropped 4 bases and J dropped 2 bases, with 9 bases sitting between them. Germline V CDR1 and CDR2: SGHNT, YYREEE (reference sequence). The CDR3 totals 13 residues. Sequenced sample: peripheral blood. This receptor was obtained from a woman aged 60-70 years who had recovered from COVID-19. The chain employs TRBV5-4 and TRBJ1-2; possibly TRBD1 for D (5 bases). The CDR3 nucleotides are TGTGCCAGCAGCCCGGACAAAAACTATGGCTACACCTTC. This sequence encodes CASSPDKNYGYTF.